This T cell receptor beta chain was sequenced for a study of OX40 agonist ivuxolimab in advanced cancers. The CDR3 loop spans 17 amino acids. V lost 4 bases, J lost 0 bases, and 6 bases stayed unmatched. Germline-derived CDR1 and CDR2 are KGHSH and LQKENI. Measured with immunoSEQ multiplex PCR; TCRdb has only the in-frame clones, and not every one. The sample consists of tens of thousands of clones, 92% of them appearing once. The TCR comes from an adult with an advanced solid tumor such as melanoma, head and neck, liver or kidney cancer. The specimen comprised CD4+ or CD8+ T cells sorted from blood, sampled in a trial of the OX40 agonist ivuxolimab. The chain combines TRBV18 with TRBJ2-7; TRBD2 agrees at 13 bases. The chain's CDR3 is CASSLLRTSGSSYEQYF. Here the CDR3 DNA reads TGTGCCAGCTCACTTCTAAGGACTAGCGGGAGCTCCTACGAGCAGTACTTC. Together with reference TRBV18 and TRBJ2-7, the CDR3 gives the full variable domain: NAGVMQNPRHLVRRRGQEARLRCSPMKGHSHVYWYRQLPEEGLKFMVYLQKENIIDESGMPKERFSAEFPKEGPSILRIQQVVRGDSAAYFCASSLLRTSGSSYEQYFGPGTRLTVT.